This record concerns one T cell receptor (beta chain) sequence. No antigen is known for it. The PCR was carried out with 60 Vbeta primers and 13 Jbeta primers. Sequencing used immunoSEQ multiplex PCR; TCRdb keeps in-frame clones, though not all of them. The data show 100,000 to 150,000 clones, around two thirds seen once. The sample belongs to a study of cytomegalovirus exposure and HLA in healthy donors. Whole-study results and caveats: There were some V segments, including TRBV6-2 and TRBV6-3, excluded as indistinguishable. Prediction of most subjects' HLA-A and HLA-B alleles by TCR beta sequences was reportedly accurate.

Nominally healthy donors provided the samples, though records likely missed some immune exposures. V was shortened by 5 bases and J by 4 bases, with 15 bases between the two germline ends. This CDR3 is 14 amino acids long. Germline assignment: CDR1 LNHNV and CDR2 YYDKDF (reference sequence). This TCR came from a man in his sixties in good health and CMV-seropositive. V gene TRBV15 combines with J gene TRBJ2-7; D is perhaps TRBD1 (6 bases). The sequenced sample consisted of PBMCs. CDR3 region: CATSRQVGVYEQYF. CDR3 DNA sequence: TGTGCCACCAGCCGACAGGTGGGCGTTTACGAGCAGTACTTC.